The rows below give T cell receptor beta chains drawn from one sample of a study of T cell responses to AZD1222 COVID-19 vaccine. The assay was immunoSEQ multiplex PCR, and TCRdb's table has in-frame clones only and misses some. Here the sample spans roughly 150,000 clones, approximately 89% being singletons. Specimen: peripheral blood, collected on day 0 of AZD1222 vaccination. The receptors derive from an adult in good health. The conserved cysteine and the conserved F or W are not part of the CDR3 here. Each record gives: J gene, V gene, CDR3 protein.

>TRBJ2-7|TRBV28
ASSRLAGGQY
>TRBJ1-4|TRBV28
ASRPTPPKSEKLF
>TRBJ2-1|TRBV7-6
ASSETLATYNEQF
>TRBJ2-3|TRBV7-3
ASSLGASSTDTQY
>TRBJ1-2|TRBV5-1
ASSFNWGGGGYT
>TRBJ1-6|TRBV28
ASSNEGRSPLH
>TRBJ2-7|TRBV24-1
ATSDLGEQGYYEQY
>TRBJ2-1|TRBV10-3
AISGENNEQF
>TRBJ1-2|TRBV7-3
ASSPTLTGDGYT
>TRBJ1-4|TRBV9
ASSGGGTLF
>TRBJ2-6|TRBV3-1/TRBV3-2
ASRPSGANVLT
>TRBJ1-2|TRBV6-1
ASSALPGQGDRGYT
>TRBJ1-5|TRBV5-1
ASSPSGGNQPQH
>TRBJ2-7|TRBV19
ASSITRDRLYEQY
>TRBJ2-1|TRBV19
ASSTHRVSTSGGLTYNEQF
>TRBJ1-6|TRBV7-2
ASSSFPPGRLGMNSPLH
>TRBJ1-1|TRBV2
ASKTGMNTEAF
>TRBJ2-5|TRBV5-1
ASSRSGIQETQY
>TRBJ1-1|TRBV19
ASSQTATEAF
>TRBJ2-4|TRBV5-1
ASSLERGGAKNIQY
>TRBJ1-1|TRBV10-1
ASSNRGVTEAF
>TRBJ1-2|TRBV10-3
AISEDRVNGYT
>TRBJ2-7|TRBV2
ASSAGGREQY
>TRBJ2-3|TRBV7-8
ASSPPDRVRY
>TRBJ1-4|TRBV6-1
ASSEYRDLSEKLF
>TRBJ1-1|TRBV14
ASSQDQAGTLNTEAF
>TRBJ2-7|TRBV12-3/TRBV12-4
ASSYKGYEQY
>TRBJ2-1|TRBV27
ASSLTIMGLNEQF
>TRBJ1-3|TRBV19
ASSIFSGTRGNTIY
>TRBJ2-7|TRBV19
ASSRQARSYEQY
>TRBJ1-1|TRBV19
ASSIGLSYTEAF
>TRBJ2-1|TRBV29-1
SVETTTYNEQF
>TRBJ1-5|TRBV10-1
ASWGLQPQH
>TRBJ1-1|TRBV5-1
ASSLAGGREAF
>TRBJ1-3|TRBV19
ASRDRVGNTIY
>TRBJ2-3|TRBV6-4
ASSDGTGGTDTQY
>TRBJ1-1|TRBV18
ASSPGTMNTEAF
>TRBJ1-1|TRBV2
ASSGGGNTEAF